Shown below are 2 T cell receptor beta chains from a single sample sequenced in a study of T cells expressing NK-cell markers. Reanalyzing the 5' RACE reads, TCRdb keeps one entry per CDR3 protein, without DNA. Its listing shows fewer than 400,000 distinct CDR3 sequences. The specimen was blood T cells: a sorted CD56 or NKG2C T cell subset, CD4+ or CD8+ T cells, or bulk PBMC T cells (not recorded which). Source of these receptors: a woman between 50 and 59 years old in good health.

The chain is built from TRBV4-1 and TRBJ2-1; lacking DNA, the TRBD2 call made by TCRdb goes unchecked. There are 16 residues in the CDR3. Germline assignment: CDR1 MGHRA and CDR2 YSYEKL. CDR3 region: CASSQLAGVGYNEQFF.

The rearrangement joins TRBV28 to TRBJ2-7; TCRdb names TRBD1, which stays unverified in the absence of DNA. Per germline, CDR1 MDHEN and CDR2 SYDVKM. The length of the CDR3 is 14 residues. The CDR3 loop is CASSSTGQNYEQYF.